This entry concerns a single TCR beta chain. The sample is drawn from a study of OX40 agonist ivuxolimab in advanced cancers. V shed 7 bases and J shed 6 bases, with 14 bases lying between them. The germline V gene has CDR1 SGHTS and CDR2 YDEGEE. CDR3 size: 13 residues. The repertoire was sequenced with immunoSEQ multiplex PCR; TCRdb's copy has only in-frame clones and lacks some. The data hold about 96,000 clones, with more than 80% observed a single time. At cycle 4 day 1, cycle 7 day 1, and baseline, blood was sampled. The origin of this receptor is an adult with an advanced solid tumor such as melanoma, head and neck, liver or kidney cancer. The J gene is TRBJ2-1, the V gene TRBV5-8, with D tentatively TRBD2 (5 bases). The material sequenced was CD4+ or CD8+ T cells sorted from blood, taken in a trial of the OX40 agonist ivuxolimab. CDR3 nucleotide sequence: TGTGCCAGCCCACCTCGGGGAGTCAATGAGCAGTTCTTC. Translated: CASPPRGVNEQFF.